These 6 T cell receptor beta chains were sequenced from one sample in a study of shared clonotypes between healthy human individuals (dated by TCRdb to 2020 to 2021). The library was built by means of the immunoSEQ multiplex PCR assay. The table was pulled from immuneACCESS by TCRdb, which kept in-frame rearrangements only. Such tables lose some clones; where checked, under half of the loss comes from unresolved V genes, and the rest has no known cause. The sample has over 1.5 million clones on record, nearly 99% of them singletons. The top ten constitute roughly 0.42% of the sample. The specimen sequenced was naive CD4+ T cells sorted from blood. Taken with the paper, the label for cell subset or site translates to: CD45RA+ positively selected. The receptors were gathered from a man aged 25 to 40 in good health.

The chain employs TRBV11-2 and TRBJ2-1; D unclear. The CDR3 spans 12 residues. The germline gives CDR1 SGHAT, CDR2 FQNNGV. V was shortened by 7 bases and J by 7 bases, with 11 bases between the two germline ends. This CDR3 is CASTRSPNEQFF. The CDR3 nucleotides read TGTGCCAGCACTCGCTCCCCAAATGAGCAGTTCTTC.

The chain recombines TRBV23-1 with TRBJ2-7, with D hard to call. TRBV23-1 is an ORF; its function is uncertain. There are 12 residues in the CDR3. V was pared by 0 bases and J by 11 bases, with 11 bases between. The DNA for the CDR3 is TGCGCCAGCAGTCAATCGAAAAATGCCGAGTACTTC. It encodes CASSQSKNAEYF.

This chain links TRBV28 with TRBJ2-7, with 8 nucleotides matching TRBD2. This CDR3 has 14 residues. After removal of 2 bases from V and 3 bases from J, the junction contained 3 bases not matched to a gene. CDR1 and CDR2 from the germline V gene are MDHEN and SYDVKM. CDR3: CASSLAGGLYEQYF. CDR3 in DNA: TGTGCCAGCAGTTTAGCGGGAGGCCTCTACGAGCAGTACTTC.

This chain's CDR3 is CASSPTGHQETQYF. The CDR3 DNA sequence: TGTGCCAGCAGCCCGACAGGGCACCAAGAGACCCAGTACTTC. The V and J genes are TRBV5-4 and TRBJ2-5; 7 bases match TRBD1. The CDR3 extends over 14 amino acids. J lost 0 bases, V lost 4 bases, and 3 bases had no gene match. Germline assignment: CDR1 SGHNT and CDR2 YYREEE (reference sequence).

The chain has TRBV18 and TRBJ2-7; unclear D gene. Germline CDR1 KGHSH, CDR2 LQKENI. The CDR3 is 15 amino acids. V lost 5 bases, J lost 1 base, and 15 bases lay in between. The DNA of the CDR3 is TGTGCCAGCTCAGAAGGTGGCGGAAAATCCTACGAGCAGTACTTC. This gives the protein CASSEGGGKSYEQYF.

This clone was counted once. The rearrangement links TRBV7-7 to TRBJ2-1; 10 positions agree with TRBD2. The CDR3 is 15 amino acids. Unmatched junction bases numbered 3, after V lost 5 bases and J lost 2 bases. The germline V gene has CDR1 SSHAT and CDR2 FNYEAQ (reference sequence). CDR3 coding DNA: TGTGCCAGCAGCCAACTAGCGGGACCCTACAATGAGCAGTTCTTC. This translates into CASSQLAGPYNEQFF.